One T cell receptor beta chain is described in this entry. The antigen is not known. The record originates from a study of a mutant IDH1 vaccine in newly diagnosed glioma. The overall study: Patients, over weeks 1, 3, 5, 7, 11, 15, 19 and 23, received a total of eight vaccinations. Patients received vaccination from 4-6 weeks after radiotherapy alone, or with temozolomide cycles.

Time point indicated: week 5, during vaccination. A single vaccine dose contained 300 ug of mutant IDH1 20-mer peptide, and topical imiquimod was used with it. The CDR3 is 15 amino acids. V gave up 6 bases and J gave up 6 bases, with 18 bases separating them. CDR1 is SGHDT, CDR2 YYEEEE, per germline. Data came from immunoSEQ multiplex PCR; TCRdb stores just in-frame clones and leaves some out. The sample consists of 30,000 to 45,000 clones, around 82% of them appearing once. The chain is built from TRBV5-6 and TRBJ1-4, with D uncertain. This clonotype originated in a man between 40 and 49 years old with glioma. Sequences were derived from PBMCs, sampled from a glioma patient whose treatment included an IDH1 peptide vaccine. DNA for the CDR3: TGTGCCAGCACCACCCGGGCCGAGGGATATGAAAAACTGTTTTTT. This sequence encodes CASTTRAEGYEKLFF.